The entry that follows covers one T cell receptor (beta chain) sequence. The V and J ends lost 7 bases and 7 bases, in that order; junction bases with no gene match: 12. The CDR3 is 15 residues long. Germline V CDR1 and CDR2: MNHEY, SVGAGI. Only in-frame clones appear in the TCRdb table, and some are missing; sequencing was by immunoSEQ multiplex PCR. The table has 100,000 to 150,000 clones, 79% seen once. The data were obtained in a study of blood T cell repertoires in COVID-19. The sequencing input was peripheral blood. The sequence was obtained from a man aged 35 to 55 with active or convalescent COVID-19. The gene calls are TRBV6-5 and TRBJ1-4, with 7 bases aligning to TRBD1. The CDR3 sequence: CASTTGQMSGEKLFF. CDR3 DNA sequence: TGTGCCAGCACTACGGGACAGATGAGCGGTGAAAAACTGTTTTTT.